The rows below give T cell receptor beta chains drawn from one sample of a study of identical twins. MiXCR, run by TCRdb on the 5' RACE reads, gives a single entry per CDR3 protein. The sample has hundreds of thousands of distinct CDR3 sequences; 20% to 25% are singletons. The same sample was also studied in work on yellow fever vaccine responses in identical twins.

The sequencing sample was made of CD4+ T cells sorted from blood. The source of these receptors is a woman in her late teens or twenties in good health. Both conserved end residues are part of each CDR3.

v_gene,j_gene,CDR3aa
TRBV4-1,TRBJ2-5,CASSRWTTQETQYF
TRBV6-6,TRBJ2-7,CASSYSGIEQYF
TRBV4-1,TRBJ1-1,CASSHEGAPTEAFF
TRBV12-5,TRBJ2-5,CASGLGRLASETQYF
TRBV2,TRBJ1-6,CASSEEQYNSPLHF
TRBV5-1,TRBJ2-2,CASSSDPYTGELFF
TRBV20-1,TRBJ2-7,CSAAPLLRPGYEQYF
TRBV24-1,TRBJ2-7,CATSDPGTGVFEQYF
TRBV21-1,TRBJ1-2,CASSKARWRPGYGYTF
TRBV12-3/TRBV12-4,TRBJ2-7,CASSPPRDSYEQYF
TRBV7-9,TRBJ2-7,CASSLVRSAAFWGEQYF
TRBV4-2,TRBJ2-7,CASSQGLAEIYEQYF
TRBV3-1,TRBJ1-1,CASSQGFGLGTEAFF
TRBV5-1,TRBJ2-5,CASRRAAGGDETQYF
TRBV3-1,TRBJ1-1,CASSLSTVGNTEAFF
TRBV7-9,TRBJ1-1,CASSLGGQGSTEAFF
TRBV5-1,TRBJ1-3,CASSLGDGNTIYF
TRBV2,TRBJ2-3,CASSLTGGGAADTQYF
TRBV20-1,TRBJ2-1,CSVPLRGPHFGEQFF
TRBV5-6,TRBJ2-3,CASASSSTDTQYF
TRBV6-1,TRBJ2-1,CASSAWTGGNNEQFF
TRBV29-1,TRBJ1-2,CSVEAVGGWGYTF
TRBV10-3,TRBJ2-3,CAIRSIDPDTQYF
TRBV4-1,TRBJ2-3,CASSQGYLAGTDTQYF
TRBV5-1,TRBJ2-1,CASSLPGSVNEQFF
TRBV12-3/TRBV12-4,TRBJ2-1,CASSLTQSNEQFF
TRBV5-1,TRBJ2-7,CASSWDKGGSYEQYF
TRBV7-9,TRBJ2-6,CASSSQGTLSGANVLTF
TRBV12-3/TRBV12-4,TRBJ2-3,CASSSIRTGRFGDTQYF
TRBV27,TRBJ1-1,CASSLFQGLGPEAFF
TRBV15,TRBJ2-5,CATREGGLETQYF
TRBV7-3,TRBJ2-1,CASSPLGQSDNEQFF
TRBV7-8,TRBJ2-2,CASSAVGQNTGELFF
TRBV9,TRBJ2-5,CASSVGGGIVETQYF
TRBV5-1,TRBJ1-3,CASSDSRNTIYF
TRBV10-3,TRBJ2-2,CAITARVETGELFF
TRBV10-3,TRBJ2-6,CAIGVGTSGANVLTF
TRBV6-5,TRBJ1-5,CASSYSHGNQPQHF
TRBV2,TRBJ2-3,CASRANPGASTDTQYF
TRBV29-1,TRBJ2-1,CSVGTGRYLYNEQFF
TRBV12-3/TRBV12-4,TRBJ1-2,CASSLRTGGDYGYTF
TRBV6-5,TRBJ2-7,CASSYSRQGTHEQYF
TRBV20-1,TRBJ2-7,CSARVVSGSYEQYF
TRBV7-3,TRBJ2-1,CASSSGTSGMNEQFF
TRBV12-3/TRBV12-4,TRBJ2-5,CASSPDGAKETQYF
TRBV12-3/TRBV12-4,TRBJ2-1,CASSKGGSSYNEQFF
TRBV9,TRBJ2-3,CASSPAVAGGGDTQYF
TRBV12-3/TRBV12-4,TRBJ2-1,CASSGYRDREIYNEQFF
TRBV10-3,TRBJ1-1,CAISASENTEAFF
TRBV4-1,TRBJ2-1,CASSHALIDQVSYNEQFF
TRBV20-1,TRBJ1-4,CSARAPGATNEKLFF
TRBV5-1,TRBJ1-1,CASSLAGDVTEAFF
TRBV12-3/TRBV12-4,TRBJ2-3,CASSFKSAGADTQYF
TRBV7-9,TRBJ2-3,CASSLEVTDTQYF
TRBV4-1,TRBJ1-1,CAHLTGLPLRDTEAFF
TRBV3-1,TRBJ2-7,CASTPEVVSFSGTGDHEQYF
TRBV20-1,TRBJ1-5,CSARGQGQYQPQHF